The 29 T cell receptor beta chains below come from one sample, sequenced in a study of blood T cells in healthy people across ages. Through a sample-barcoded 5' primer and a J-beta primer mix, a second PCR was run for roughly 6 to 12 cycles. TCRdb processed the 5' RACE reads anew with MiXCR; each CDR3 protein has one entry. The sample includes 650,000 to 800,000 distinct CDR3 sequences, around 42% of them seen just once. Material: blood. These receptors originate from a man aged 55 to 70 in good health.

Details on this clonotype: The CDR3 ends on some other residue instead of the conserved phenylalanine or tryptophan, so this is likely a read error. The genes are TRBV7-9 and TRBJ2-3, with 9 bases matching TRBD2. V trimming: 3 bases; J trimming: 2 bases; junction bases outside the gene matches: 9. This CDR3 has 17 amino acids. Germline loops: CDR1 SEHNR, CDR2 FQNEAQ (reference sequence). The CDR3 bases are TGTGCCAGCAGCTTGCCGCGGGGGGGGCCACTCACAGATACGCAGTATTAT. It codes for CASSLPRGGPLTDTQYY.

The chain has TRBV2 and TRBJ2-7; D unresolved. CDR3 length: 16 residues. Germline V gene data show CDR1 as SNHLY and CDR2 as FYNNEI. Trimming took 0 bases from V and 2 from J, leaving 14 bases between them. The CDR3 spells CASSEAPSSPPYEQYF. The CDR3, as DNA: TGTGCCAGCAGTGAAGCGCCCTCTTCTCCGCCCTACGAGCAGTACTTC.

The chain combines TRBV25-1 with TRBJ1-1, with D perhaps TRBD1 (6 bases). This CDR3 spans 14 amino acids. From germline, CDR1 is MGHDK and CDR2 SYGVNS. V was shortened by 3 bases and J by 8 bases, with 16 bases between the two germline ends. This chain's CDR3 is CASSDPLDSTEAFF. CDR3 DNA: TGTGCCAGCAGTGATCCCCTGGACAGCACGGAAGCTTTCTTT.

V usage is TRBV11-3 and J usage is TRBJ2-4; D unresolved. This CDR3 has 16 residues. Germline V gene lookup returns CDR1 SGHNT and CDR2 YENEEA. Trimming shortened V by 5 bases and J by 0 bases, and 14 bases separated the two germline ends. CDR3 sequence (DNA): TGTGCCAGCAGCCGACCGACTGGGTTAGCCAAAAACATTCAGTACTTC. It yields the protein CASSRPTGLAKNIQYF.

The CDR3 DNA is TGCGCCAGCAGCCAGAGTAGCGGGGGGCTGAATGAGCAGTTCTTC. Residues: CASSQSSGGLNEQFF. The rearrangement joins TRBV4-1 to TRBJ2-1, with 10 bases identical to TRBD2. CDR1 MGHRA and CDR2 YSYEKL come from the germline V gene. The CDR3 runs to 15 residues. J lost 7 bases, V lost 3 bases, and 6 bases had no gene match.

The CDR3 protein is CASSLNGGLDEQFF. The CDR3 bases are TGTGCCAGCAGCTTAAATGGGGGCCTCGATGAGCAGTTCTTC. The chain couples TRBV7-3 to TRBJ2-1, with a possible D match to TRBD1 (6 bases). Germline-derived CDR1 and CDR2 are SGHTA and FQGTGA. The CDR3 has 14 amino acids. The V and J ends lost 1 base and 8 bases respectively, with 12 bases between them.

In this sample, this clonotype turned up many times. The V gene is TRBV20-1, the J gene TRBJ2-4; 7 bases match TRBD1. CDR3 length equals 14 residues. CDR1 and CDR2 from the germline V gene are DFQATT and SNEGSKA (reference sequence). With V trimmed by 4 bases and J by 6 bases, 9 bases remained unmatched. CDR3 bases: TGCAGTGCTACCTCACACCGACAGGGAAACATTCAGTACTTC. Its protein product is CSATSHRQGNIQYF.

This clonotype occurred a few times. The chain couples TRBV4-1 to TRBJ2-4; 16 bases fit TRBD2. CDR1 is MGHRA and CDR2 is YSYEKL in the germline V gene. V lost 4 bases to trimming and J lost 1 base; unmatched junction nucleotides: 4. This CDR3 has 18 residues. The CDR3 DNA follows: TGCGCCAGCAGCCCGGGACTAGCGGGGGGGCAGGCCAAAAACATTCAGTACTTC. Its translation: CASSPGLAGGQAKNIQYF.

This rearrangement joins TRBV5-1 to TRBJ1-2, with a possible D match to TRBD1 (5 bases). V was cut by 4 bases and J by 8 bases, with 15 bases left in between. Germline V gene sequence: CDR1 SGHRS, CDR2 YFSETQ. This CDR3 region has 13 residues. CDR3 protein: CASSPTSGFGYTF. The CDR3 bases are TGCGCCAGCAGCCCCACATCAGGGTTCGGCTACACCTTC.

The chain has TRBV6-1 and TRBJ2-4, with 7 bases that match TRBD1. The J call is in doubt because the DNA end fits TRBJ2-7 better. Germline CDR1 and CDR2: MNHNS and SASEGT. The CDR3 loop spans 15 amino acids. CDR3: CASDRDRAFGYEQYF. In nucleotides, the CDR3 is TGTGCCAGCGATAGAGACAGGGCTTTCGGCTACGAGCAGTACTTC.

This clonotype was observed a few times. The gene calls are TRBV27 and TRBJ2-7; TRBD1 is a possible D gene (6 bases). Germline V gene lookup returns CDR1 MNHEY and CDR2 SMNVEV (reference sequence). The CDR3 has 16 residues. V was shortened by 1 base and J by 0 bases, with 13 bases between the two germline ends. CDR3 amino acids: CASSLYPGTSSYEQYF. The CDR3 DNA is TGTGCCAGCAGTTTATATCCAGGGACAAGCTCCTACGAGCAGTACTTC.

The rearrangement joins TRBV20-1 to TRBJ2-7, with 9 nucleotides matching TRBD2. V gave up 1 base and J gave up 4 bases; unmatched junction bases: 8. CDR3 length: 15 residues. Looked up from germline, CDR1 is DFQATT and CDR2 is SNEGSKA (reference sequence). CDR3: CSARAGTSLSYEQYF. The DNA of the CDR3 is TGCAGTGCTAGAGCAGGGACTAGCCTTTCTTACGAGCAGTACTTC.

As concerns this clonotype: One end of the junction fails to match germline, which may point to a read error. This rearrangement joins TRBV7-9 to TRBJ2-3; TRBD2 agrees at 9 bases. Germline CDR1 reads SEHNR; CDR2 reads FQNEAQ (reference sequence). This CDR3 contains 17 residues. The CDR3 DNA follows: TGTGCCAACAGCTTAAGGAGCGGGGGGCTGTTCACAGATACGCGGTATTTT. Its translation: CANSLRSGGLFTDTRYF.

The chain is built from TRBV27 and TRBJ1-6; maybe TRBD1 (6 bases). The CDR3 is 17 residues long. Germline lookup yields CDR1 MNHEY and CDR2 SMNVEV (reference sequence). The V end was cut by 3 bases, the J end by 6 bases, with 18 bases between. CDR3 sequence reads: CASSFKGRGARNSPLHF. CDR3 nucleotides: TGTGCCAGCAGTTTTAAGGGCAGGGGCGCGCGTAATTCACCCCTCCACTTT.

The CDR3 here is CASSQDFGGGALGELFF. DNA for the CDR3: TGCGCCAGCAGCCAAGATTTCGGCGGGGGGGCCCTCGGGGAGCTGTTTTTT. The V and J genes are TRBV4-1 and TRBJ2-2; 9 bases are shared with TRBD2. This CDR3 is 17 amino acids long. Losses at the gene ends were 0 bases for V and 7 bases for J; bases not matched to a gene: 9. Germline V gene data show CDR1 as MGHRA and CDR2 as YSYEKL.

The chain recombines TRBV13 with TRBJ2-5; D not resolved. V lost 7 bases to trimming and J lost 3 bases, with 9 bases between them. Germline V lookup: CDR1 PRHDT, CDR2 FYEKMQ (reference sequence). The CDR3 contains 12 residues. The CDR3 nucleotides read TGTGCCAGCACTGACAAGGAAGAGACCCAGTACTTC. Translating it yields CASTDKEETQYF.

This clonotype has more than one count but fewer than ten. The rearrangement joins TRBV7-6 to TRBJ2-4; no definite D call. Deletions cut 5 bases from V and 13 bases from J, with 18 bases between. CDR1 is SGHVS and CDR2 is FNYEAQ in the germline V gene. This CDR3 spans 13 amino acids. The CDR3 protein is CASSGDLSAEQYF. In DNA, the CDR3 is TGTGCCAGCAGCGGCGACTTATCCGCGGAGCAGTACTTC.

The chain couples TRBV20-1 to TRBJ2-1; possibly TRBD1 or TRBD2 for D (5 bases each). The CDR3 sequence is 14 residues long. CDR1 DFQATT and CDR2 SNEGSKA come from the germline V gene (reference sequence). V lost 4 bases, J lost 6 bases, and 16 bases lay in between. CDR3 loop: CSAIRPLRGNEQFF. The CDR3 coding sequence is TGCAGTGCTATACGGCCCTTGAGGGGCAATGAGCAGTTCTTC.

The V call is TRBV25-1, the J call TRBJ1-1; no definite D call. In germline, CDR1 is MGHDK, CDR2 SYGVNS. CDR3 length equals 14 residues. V was clipped by 3 bases and J by 2 bases, with 10 bases between them. The CDR3 here is CASSDLGPNTEAFF. CDR3 bases: TGTGCCAGCAGTGATTTAGGCCCCAACACTGAAGCTTTCTTT. The whole variable domain, filled in from reference TRBV25-1 and TRBJ1-1, reads EADIYQTPRYLVIGTGKKITLECSQTMGHDKMYWYQQDPGMELHLIHYSYGVNSTEKGDLSSESTVSRIRTEHFPLTLESARPSHTSQYLCASSDLGPNTEAFFGQGTRLTVV.

This clonotype was seen only a few times. The CDR3, as DNA: TGTGCCAGCAGCAGGACAGGATACAATGAGCAGTTCTTC. Protein sequence: CASSRTGYNEQFF. The chain recombines TRBV6-1 with TRBJ2-1, with 7 bases matching TRBD1. Germline CDR1 and CDR2: MNHNS and SASEGT. There are 13 residues in the CDR3. Trimming at V came to 6 bases and at J to 4 bases, leaving 3 bases not matched to a gene.

This clonotype has just one count. At one end the junction does not follow the germline gene, possibly because of a read error. The V gene is TRBV10-2, the J gene TRBJ2-1; TRBD2 might be the D (5 bases). Germline V CDR1 and CDR2: WSHSY, SAAADI. The CDR3 has 16 residues. The CDR3 is CAGSDSGSGTYNEQFF. In DNA form, the CDR3 reads TGCGCCGGCAGTGACTCCGGCTCGGGAACCTACAATGAGCAGTTCTTT.

The rearrangement uses TRBV20-1 and TRBJ1-1, with D possibly TRBD1 on 5 matching bases. The CDR3 runs to 14 residues. The V and J ends lost 7 bases and 3 bases respectively, with 18 bases between them. The germline V gene encodes CDR1 DFQATT and CDR2 SNEGSKA (reference sequence). This CDR3 is CSVRAQGWDTEAFF. Here the CDR3 DNA reads TGCAGTGTCAGAGCTCAGGGCTGGGACACTGAAGCTTTCTTT.

The gene calls are TRBV5-6 and TRBJ1-2; the D is unclear. The CDR3 is made up of 11 amino acids. Germline assignment: CDR1 SGHDT and CDR2 YYEEEE. V was pared by 4 bases and J by 8 bases, with 9 bases between. The CDR3 DNA is TGTGCCAGCAGCACGCAGTGGGGCTACACCTTC. It specifies CASSTQWGYTF.

There are a few counts of this clonotype. V usage is TRBV12-3 or TRBV12-4 and J usage is TRBJ1-3, with 10 bases identical to TRBD1. The CDR3 sequence is 15 residues long. V gave up 4 bases and J gave up 3 bases; unmatched junction bases: 3. CDR3 sequence: CASSSTGGVGNTIYF. The CDR3 DNA reads as TGTGCCAGCAGTTCGACAGGGGGCGTTGGAAACACCATATATTTT.

This clonotype appeared many times. The rearrangement joins TRBV30 to TRBJ1-5; no reliable D call. In germline, CDR1 is GTSNPN, CDR2 SVGIG (reference sequence). V was shortened by 2 bases and J by 3 bases, with 8 bases between the two germline ends. This CDR3 region has 13 residues. CDR3 DNA: TGTGCCTGGAGTTTGGAAAACAATCAGCCCCAGCATTTT. Its protein product is CAWSLENNQPQHF.

This clonotype was seen a few times. V usage is TRBV5-1 and J usage is TRBJ2-7; tentative D call: TRBD1 (5 bases). V was shortened by 4 bases and J by 5 bases, with 19 bases between the two germline ends. The CDR3 is 15 residues long. Germline V gene lookup returns CDR1 SGHRS and CDR2 YFSETQ. The CDR3 region has the DNA TGCGCCAGCAGCGCACAGGCTCTACGGACCGACGAGCAGTACTTC. Encoded protein: CASSAQALRTDEQYF.

This chain joins TRBV7-2 and TRBJ2-4; D assignment may be TRBD1 or TRBD2 (5 bases each). The tail of the sequence fits TRBJ2-7 better, so the J call may be wrong. Germline CDR1 reads SGHTA; CDR2 reads FQGNSA. This CDR3 has 12 residues. The CDR3 DNA follows: TGTGCCAGCAGACCAGCAGGGAGCGAGCAGTACTTC. Translation: CASRPAGSEQYF.

This clonotype was seen a few times. The V gene is TRBV11-3, the J gene TRBJ2-1; D unresolved. CDR3 length: 16 residues. The germline V gene encodes CDR1 SGHNT and CDR2 YENEEA. With 0 bases removed from V and 7 bases from J, the gap between germline ends came to 16 bases. CDR3 residues: CASSLEGRVGVNEQFF. CDR3 in DNA: TGTGCCAGCAGCTTAGAGGGTCGGGTCGGCGTAAATGAGCAGTTCTTC.

This sequence joins TRBV27 and TRBJ2-1; D is uncertain. This CDR3 spans 13 amino acids. CDR1 is MNHEY, CDR2 SMNVEV, per germline (reference sequence). Between the trimmed V and J ends, which lost 0 bases and 6 bases, there was a span of 6 bases. The CDR3 loop reads CASSLSTANEQFF. DNA of the CDR3: TGTGCCAGCAGTTTATCTACAGCCAATGAGCAGTTCTTC.